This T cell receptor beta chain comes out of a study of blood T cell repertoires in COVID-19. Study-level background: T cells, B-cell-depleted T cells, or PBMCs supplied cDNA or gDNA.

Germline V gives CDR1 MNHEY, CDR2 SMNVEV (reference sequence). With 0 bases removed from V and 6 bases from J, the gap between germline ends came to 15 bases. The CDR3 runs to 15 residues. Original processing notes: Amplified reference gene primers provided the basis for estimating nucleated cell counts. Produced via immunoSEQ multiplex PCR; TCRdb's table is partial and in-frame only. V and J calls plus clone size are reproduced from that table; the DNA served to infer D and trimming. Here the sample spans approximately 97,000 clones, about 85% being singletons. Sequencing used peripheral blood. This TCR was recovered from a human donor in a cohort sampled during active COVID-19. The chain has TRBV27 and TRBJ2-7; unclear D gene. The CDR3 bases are TGTGCCAGCAGTTTATCGATTCTTCGTCTGCGCGAGCAGTACTTC. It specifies CASSLSILRLREQYF.